One and the same sample provided the 5 T cell receptor beta chains below, sequenced in a study of T cells in Graves' hyperthyroidism and ophthalmopathy. RNA transcripts gave rise to amplified TCR beta CDR3 regions. An initial round of RT-PCR targeting the TCR CDR3 relied on the HTBI primer set. TCRdb re-derived calls from the multiplex PCR reads in MiXCR, one entry per CDR3 protein. The sample lists a few hundred thousand distinct CDR3 sequences; roughly 15% were seen once. Sequenced sample: blood. The receptors shown here come from a woman aged 55-75 years with Graves' ophthalmopathy.

This clonotype was recorded at least ten times. The V gene is TRBV18, the J gene TRBJ1-5; D gene ambiguous. Germline-derived CDR1 and CDR2 are KGHSH and LQKENI. Trimming cost V 2 bases and J 3 bases, with 8 bases left between them. The length of the CDR3 is 14 residues. This CDR3 reads CASSPAQNNQPQHF. The CDR3 DNA reads TGTGCCAGCTCACCAGCCCAGAACAATCAGCCCCAGCATTTT.

This clonotype was observed a few times. The gene calls are TRBV7-2 and TRBJ1-5; 8 bases agree with TRBD1. Germline V gives CDR1 SGHTA, CDR2 FQGNSA. The junction had 2 bases not matched to a gene; V was cut back by 1 base and J by 6 bases. The CDR3 sequence is 14 residues long. Here the CDR3 reads CASSLVTGGQPQHF. CDR3 nucleotides: TGTGCCAGCAGCTTAGTTACAGGGGGTCAGCCCCAGCATTTT. The variable domain in full, with the rest retrieved from reference TRBV7-2 and TRBJ1-5, is GAGVSQSPSNKVTEKGKDVELRCDPISGHTALYWYRQSLGQGLEFLIYFQGNSAPDKSGLPSDRFSAERTGGSVSTLTIQRTQQEDSAVYLCASSLVTGGQPQHFGDGTRLSIL.

This clonotype came up many times. The chain couples TRBV7-8 to TRBJ2-2; D is perhaps TRBD1 (6 bases). V lost 1 base to trimming and J lost 4 bases, with 10 bases between them. The CDR3 has 15 amino acids. Germline-derived CDR1 and CDR2 are SGHVS and FQNEAQ. The chain's CDR3 is CASSLGPGVTGELFF. CDR3 sequence (DNA): TGTGCCAGCAGCTTAGGTCCAGGGGTCACCGGGGAGCTGTTTTTT.

This clonotype was seen at least ten times. The V call is TRBV12-3 or TRBV12-4, the J call TRBJ2-1, with 10 bases fitting TRBD1. The CDR3 sequence is 17 residues long. J gave up 4 bases and V 5 bases, and 11 bases lay outside the gene matches. CDR3 bases: TGTGCCAGCAGTCCCCCACCGGGACAGGGGATGTACAATGAGCAGTTCTTC. Its protein product is CASSPPPGQGMYNEQFF.

V is TRBV5-1 and J is TRBJ1-4, with TRBD1 identical over 10 bases. Germline V gives CDR1 SGHRS, CDR2 YFSETQ. V lost 1 base, J lost 7 bases, and 7 bases stayed unmatched. The CDR3 has 16 residues. As DNA, the CDR3 is TGCGCCAGCAGCTTGATCAAGACAGGGGGCACTGAAAAACTGTTTTTT. This translates into CASSLIKTGGTEKLFF.